What follows describes a single T cell receptor beta chain. The sample comes from a study of CD8 T cells in Susac syndrome. TCR beta sequencing covered blood CD8+ and CD4+ T cells. It was treatment-naive patients with stable or active relapsing-remitting disease who made up the multiple sclerosis controls. TEMRA cells were FACS-enriched and CD8+ and CD4+ T cells negatively isolated. Reverse transcription of about 0.5 to 1 ug RNA used random hexamers. Amplification of TCR beta CDR3 by immunoSEQ multiplex PCR spanned 54 Vbeta and 13 Jbeta. TCRdb analysed the immunoSEQ multiplex PCR reads with MiXCR anew, one entry per CDR3 protein. The sample has more than 150,000 distinct CDR3 sequences, nearly 97% seen once. Source material: CD8+ T cells from PBMCs. The receptor was derived from a human donor with multiple sclerosis.

In DNA, the CDR3 is TGTGCCAGCAGTGGTCTTGGAGGTCAGCCCCAGCATTTT. The encoded protein is CASSGLGGQPQHF. The V gene is TRBV27, the J gene TRBJ1-5, with D uncertain. Germline assignment: CDR1 MNHEY and CDR2 SMNVEV (reference sequence). The CDR3 covers 13 residues. V was pared by 5 bases and J by 6 bases, with 11 bases between.